Below, one T cell receptor (beta chain) is given with its context. Its antigen is unknown. The data stem from a study of T cells in tuberculosis. Background on the study: The T cells targeted glucose monomycolate, a mycobacterial lipid, via CD1B.

General study findings and limits: Active tuberculosis TCR-alpha repertoires lay closer to GMM-specific TCRs than IGRA-negative controls, suggesting clonal expansion.

At study entry, adolescents had tuberculin skin tests and IGRA screening. Repertoires were generated with immunoSEQ multiplex PCR, while TCRdb's copy carries only in-frame clones and drops some. The profile covers 25,000 to 35,000 clones, with approximately 94% appearing a single time and about 7.8% taken by the ten largest. Sequencing was done on a sample of PBMCs. The TCR comes from a donor aged 10 to 29 with latent tuberculosis or without tuberculosis infection.

CDR3 amino acids: CASSVDRNTEAFF. In DNA form, the CDR3 reads TGTGCCAGCAGCGTAGACAGGAACACTGAAGCTTTCTTT. The chain is built from TRBV9 and TRBJ1-1, with unresolved D. The CDR3 totals 13 residues. V was trimmed by 0 bases and J by 1 base, leaving 4 bases between them. CDR1 is SGDLS and CDR2 is YYNGEE in the germline V gene. Complete variable domain (other parts from reference TRBV9 and TRBJ1-1): DSGVTQTPKHLITATGQRVTLRCSPRSGDLSVYWYQQSLDQGLQFLIQYYNGEERAKGNILERFSAQQFPDLHSELNLSSLELGDSALYFCASSVDRNTEAFFGQGTRLTVV.